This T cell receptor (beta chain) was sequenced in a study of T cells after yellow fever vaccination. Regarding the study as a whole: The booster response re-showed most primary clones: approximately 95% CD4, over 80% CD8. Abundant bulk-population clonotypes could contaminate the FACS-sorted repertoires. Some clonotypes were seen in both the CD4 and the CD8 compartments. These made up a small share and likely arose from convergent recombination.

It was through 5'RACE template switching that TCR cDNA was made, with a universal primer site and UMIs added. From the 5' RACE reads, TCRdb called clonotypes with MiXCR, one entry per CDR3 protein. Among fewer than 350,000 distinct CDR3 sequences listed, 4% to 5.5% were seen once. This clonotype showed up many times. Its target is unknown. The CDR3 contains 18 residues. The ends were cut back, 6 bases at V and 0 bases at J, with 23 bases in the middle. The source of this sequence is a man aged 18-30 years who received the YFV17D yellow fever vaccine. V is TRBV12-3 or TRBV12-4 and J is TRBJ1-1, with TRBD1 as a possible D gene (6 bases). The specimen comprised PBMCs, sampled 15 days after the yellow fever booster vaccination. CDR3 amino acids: CASSESYREIFMNTEAFF. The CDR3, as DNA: TGTGCCAGCAGCGAAAGCTACAGGGAAATCTTCATGAACACTGAAGCTTTCTTT.